One and the same sample provided the 27 T cell receptor beta chains below, sequenced in a study of blood T cell repertoires in COVID-19. Only in-frame clones appear in the TCRdb table, and some are missing; sequencing was by immunoSEQ multiplex PCR. The sample lists 180,000 or so clones, approximately 88% occurring once. Specimen: PBMCs or T cells enriched from blood (not recorded which). These receptors were collected from a woman aged 55-69 years who had recovered from COVID-19.

V usage is TRBV5-1 and J usage is TRBJ2-7; possible D gene TRBD1, 6 bases. V was cut by 3 bases and J by 2 bases, with 12 bases left in between. The CDR3 is 14 residues long. Looked up from germline, CDR1 is SGHRS and CDR2 is YFSETQ. For the CDR3, the DNA is TGCGCCAGCAGCTCAGACAGGATCACCTACGAGCAGTACTTC. Residues: CASSSDRITYEQYF.

As for this clone: The same CDR3 is also encoded by other DNA sequences in this sample. The gene calls are TRBV5-1 and TRBJ2-2, with D hard to call. V shed 4 bases and J shed 6 bases, with 7 bases lying between them. The CDR3 runs to 12 residues. The germline CDR1 and CDR2 sequences are SGHRS and YFSETQ. CDR3 bases: TGCGCCAGCAGCCCCGGAGCCGGGGAGCTGTTTTTT. It translates to CASSPGAGELFF.

The chain links TRBV5-1 to TRBJ2-7, with 11 bases identical to TRBD2. This CDR3 spans 15 amino acids. Looked up from germline, CDR1 is SGHRS and CDR2 is YFSETQ. J lost 0 bases, V lost 4 bases, and 3 bases had no gene match. The CDR3 is CASSTGTSGSYEQYF. Written as DNA, the CDR3 is TGCGCCAGCAGCACCGGGACTAGCGGCTCCTACGAGCAGTACTTC. Full variable domain (remainder filled in from reference TRBV5-1 and TRBJ2-7): KAGVTQTPRYLIKTRGQQVTLSCSPISGHRSVSWYQQTPGQGLQFLFEYFSETQRNKGNFPGRFSGRQFSNSRSEMNVSTLELGDSALYLCASSTGTSGSYEQYFGPGTRLTVT.

There are a few counts of this clone. The genes are TRBV2 and TRBJ2-7; TRBD2 matches at 9 bases. V lost 7 bases to trimming and J lost 1 base; unmatched junction nucleotides: 5. The CDR3 runs to 14 residues. Germline CDR1 and CDR2: SNHLY and FYNNEI. The DNA of the CDR3 is TGTGCCAGCACGGCTAGCGGGATTTCCTACGAGCAGTACTTC. Its protein product is CASTASGISYEQYF. The full variable domain, completed using reference TRBV2 and TRBJ2-7, is EPEVTQTPSHQVTQMGQEVILRCVPISNHLYFYWYRQILGQKVEFLVSFYNNEISEKSEIFDDQFSVERPDGSNFTLKIRSTKLEDSAMYFCASTASGISYEQYFGPGTRLTVT.

This clone was detected a few times. The V and J genes are TRBV6-5 and TRBJ2-5; no clear D gene. This CDR3 is 12 amino acids long. V lost 5 bases to trimming and J lost 2 bases, with 6 bases between them. Germline-derived CDR1 and CDR2 are MNHEY and SVGAGI. The CDR3 reads CASSQAQETQYF. DNA of the CDR3: TGTGCCAGCAGTCAGGCACAAGAGACCCAGTACTTC.

This clone was counted a single time. The chain joins TRBV2 to TRBJ1-3; TRBD1 matches at 7 bases. Germline V CDR1 and CDR2: SNHLY, FYNNEI. V lost 1 base and J lost 2; bases outside the gene matches: 2. This CDR3 comprises 15 residues. In nucleotides, the CDR3 is TGTGCCAGCAGTGAAGGTGACAGGGCTGGAAACACCATATATTTT. Protein sequence: CASSEGDRAGNTIYF.

This rearrangement joins TRBV6-4 to TRBJ1-2; D unresolved. Germline CDR1 reads MRHNA; CDR2 reads SNTAGT. Trimming left V 2 bases short and J 5 bases short, with 6 bases between. This CDR3 has 12 amino acids. The CDR3 DNA sequence: TGTGCCAGCAGTGACGCGGGGTATGGCTACACCTTC. Protein sequence: CASSDAGYGYTF.

This chain links TRBV12-3 or TRBV12-4 with TRBJ1-1; tentative D call: TRBD1 (6 bases). The CDR3 is 11 amino acids. Trimming cost V 5 bases and J 10 bases, with 11 bases left between them. CDR3 in amino acids: CASSLGGPAFF. The CDR3 DNA reads TGTGCCAGCAGTCTGGGGGGGCCAGCTTTCTTT.

The V call is TRBV29-1, the J call TRBJ2-7; maybe TRBD2 (5 bases). Trimming took off 4 bases at V and 7 bases at J, with 11 bases between the two ends. This CDR3 has 11 amino acids. Germline values: CDR1 SQVTM, CDR2 ANQGSEA. CDR3 nucleotide sequence: TGCAGCGTTGGATCCGAGGGTGAGCAGTACTTC. Protein: CSVGSEGEQYF.

The rearrangement joins TRBV7-9 to TRBJ1-2; D unresolved. V lost 5 bases to trimming and J lost 8 bases, with 12 bases between them. Looked up from germline, CDR1 is SEHNR and CDR2 is FQNEAQ (reference sequence). This CDR3 is built from 12 residues. The DNA for the CDR3 is TGTGCCAGCAGCCCGCCTATCGGGGGCTACACCTTC. It translates to CASSPPIGGYTF.

This clone was observed a handful of times. This rearrangement joins TRBV19 to TRBJ2-2, with a possible D match to TRBD1 (6 bases). Germline loops: CDR1 LNHDA, CDR2 SQIVND (reference sequence). V was cut by 7 bases and J by 5 bases, with 11 bases left in between. The CDR3 has 13 amino acids. The CDR3 reads CASTQQGTGELFF. In DNA, the CDR3 is TGTGCCAGTACCCAACAGGGAACCGGGGAGCTGTTTTTT.

The CDR3 DNA sequence: TGCGCCAGCAGCTTGTCGGCAGGGGGCTACGAGCAGTACTTC. Translated: CASSLSAGGYEQYF. V usage is TRBV5-1 and J usage is TRBJ2-7; TRBD1 matches at 7 bases. CDR3 length equals 14 residues. The J segment lost 3 bases and the V segment lost 1 base, leaving 4 bases of the junction unmatched. Germline V gives CDR1 SGHRS, CDR2 YFSETQ.

The J gene is TRBJ1-2, the V gene TRBV18; TRBD1 is a possible D gene (5 bases). CDR3 length: 16 amino acids. Looked up from germline, CDR1 is KGHSH and CDR2 is LQKENI. The V gene lost 0 bases and the J gene lost 6 bases, with 17 bases spanning the gap. The CDR3 region has the DNA TGTGCCAGCTCACCACCAAATCAGGGCTGGGAGGATGGCTACACCTTC. Its protein product is CASSPPNQGWEDGYTF.

The chain links TRBV29-1 to TRBJ2-1; 7 bases are shared with TRBD2. With V trimmed by 4 bases and J by 10 bases, 10 bases remained unmatched. The CDR3 has 13 residues. Germline loops: CDR1 SQVTM, CDR2 ANQGSEA. CDR3 region: CSVAPGGVREQFF. The DNA for the CDR3 is TGCAGCGTTGCCCCGGGGGGAGTTCGGGAGCAGTTCTTC.

In DNA, the CDR3 is TGTGCCAGCAGCTTAGGTTCCGGGACTTCCAATGAGCAGTTCTTC. It is translated as CASSLGSGTSNEQFF. The J gene is TRBJ2-1, the V gene TRBV11-3; tentative D call: TRBD2 (6 bases). This CDR3 spans 15 amino acids. V lost 1 base to trimming and J lost 6 bases, with 13 bases between them. Germline V CDR1 and CDR2: SGHNT, YENEEA.

In this sample, this clone turned up a few times. The chain joins TRBV19 to TRBJ2-7; weak D call: TRBD2 (5 bases). The V gene's germline CDR1 is LNHDA and CDR2 SQIVND (reference sequence). V gave up 3 bases and J gave up 2 bases, with 8 bases separating them. The CDR3 runs to 13 residues. The CDR3 reads CASSIGLPYEQYF. As DNA, the CDR3 is TGTGCCAGTAGTATTGGACTTCCCTACGAGCAGTACTTC.

About this clone itself: An end of the junction does not agree with germline; a read error may underlie this. The chain employs TRBV27 and TRBJ1-5; possible D gene TRBD1, 6 bases. The CDR3 is 16 residues long. CDR1 and CDR2 from the germline V gene are MNHEY and SMNVEV (reference sequence). The CDR3 here is CASSPTDRFSNQPQHF. CDR3 nucleotides: TGTGCAAGCAGCCCAACGGACAGATTTAGCAATCAGCCCCAGCATTTT.

V and J are TRBV5-5 and TRBJ1-6; D unresolved. Germline V lookup: CDR1 SGHKS, CDR2 YYEKEE (reference sequence). Trimming removed 0 bases at V and 15 bases at J, with 16 bases between. This CDR3 spans 14 amino acids. The CDR3 protein is CASSLAEARSLLHF. DNA for the CDR3: TGTGCCAGCAGCTTGGCGGAGGCCCGGAGCCTCCTCCACTTT.

In this sample, this clone turned up once. The chain uses TRBV5-1 and TRBJ1-1; D perhaps matches TRBD1 (5 bases). V gave up 3 bases and J gave up 0 bases, with 15 bases separating them. Germline V gene data show CDR1 as SGHRS and CDR2 as YFSETQ. The CDR3 loop spans 16 amino acids. The CDR3 DNA is TGCGCCAGCAGCTCCGGCGACAGTCCTATGAACACTGAAGCTTTCTTT. Its translation is CASSSGDSPMNTEAFF. Full variable domain (missing parts from reference TRBV5-1 and TRBJ1-1): KAGVTQTPRYLIKTRGQQVTLSCSPISGHRSVSWYQQTPGQGLQFLFEYFSETQRNKGNFPGRFSGRQFSNSRSEMNVSTLELGDSALYLCASSSGDSPMNTEAFFGQGTRLTVV.

The rearrangement links TRBV4-1 to TRBJ1-5; no clear D. V gave up 0 bases and J gave up 2 bases, with 2 bases separating them. This CDR3 is 13 amino acids long. In germline, CDR1 is MGHRA, CDR2 YSYEKL. The CDR3: CASSQDGNQPQHF. In DNA, the CDR3 is TGCGCCAGCAGCCAAGACGGCAATCAGCCCCAGCATTTT.

This clone was found a few times. The V and J genes are TRBV12-3 or TRBV12-4 and TRBJ1-5; D remains unclear. V dropped 5 bases and J dropped 6 bases, with 5 bases sitting between them. The CDR3 runs to 11 residues. The CDR3 is CASSEGQPQHF. The CDR3 coding sequence is TGTGCCAGCAGTGAGGGTCAGCCCCAGCATTTT.

The chain combines TRBV25-1 with TRBJ2-2; tentative D call: TRBD2 (7 bases). With 6 bases removed from V and 4 bases from J, the gap between germline ends came to 12 bases. CDR3 size: 14 residues. Germline CDR1 reads MGHDK; CDR2 reads SYGVNS. DNA of the CDR3: TGTGCCAGCAGGGGGGGGGCCTCCACCGGGGAGCTGTTTTTT. This encodes CASRGGASTGELFF.

The gene calls are TRBV30 and TRBJ1-1; TRBD1 matches at 10 bases. Looked up from germline, CDR1 is GTSNPN and CDR2 is SVGIG (reference sequence). After removal of 8 bases from V and 1 base from J, the junction contained 13 bases not matched to a gene. The CDR3 is 16 residues long. The CDR3 is CARPDRGRRANTEAFF. The DNA of the CDR3 is TGTGCCCGCCCCGACAGGGGGCGGAGAGCGAACACTGAAGCTTTCTTT.

This clone was detected a few times. The chain has TRBV5-1 and TRBJ2-2; 7 positions match TRBD2. The CDR3 runs to 15 residues. Germline loops: CDR1 SGHRS, CDR2 YFSETQ. Losses at the gene ends were 4 bases for V and 5 bases for J; bases not matched to a gene: 8. CDR3 bases: TGCGCCAGCAGCGCCGGGGCTAGCGGAACCGGGGAGCTGTTTTTT. As protein: CASSAGASGTGELFF.

This sequence joins TRBV6-1 and TRBJ1-2; 9 nucleotides match TRBD1. Germline CDR1 MNHNS, CDR2 SASEGT. V lost 0 bases and J lost 7; bases outside the gene matches: 12. CDR3 length: 17 residues. DNA for the CDR3: TGTGCCAGCAGTGAAGCATTTCATCCGGGACAGGGTGCTGGCTACACCTTC. Protein sequence: CASSEAFHPGQGAGYTF.

The chain joins TRBV30 to TRBJ2-6; possibly TRBD1 for D (5 bases). Germline CDR1 is GTSNPN and CDR2 is SVGIG (reference sequence). The ends were cut back, 4 bases at V and 12 bases at J, with 10 bases in the middle. The CDR3 totals 11 residues. The CDR3 is CAWNSGFVLTF. The CDR3 DNA reads as TGTGCCTGGAACTCAGGGTTCGTCCTGACTTTC.

This clone was observed a few times. The V call is TRBV14, the J call TRBJ1-3; maybe TRBD1 (5 bases). From germline, CDR1 is SGHDN and CDR2 FVKESK. This CDR3 is built from 14 residues. Trimming removed 2 bases from V and 2 bases from J, with 7 bases in between. The CDR3 bases are TGTGCCAGCAGCCAAACGACAGCTGGAAACACCATATATTTT. It codes for CASSQTTAGNTIYF.